Listed here is a single T cell receptor (beta chain). Its specificity is unknown. The data were obtained in a study of cytomegalovirus exposure and HLA in healthy donors. Study details: The 95 to 150 validation repertoires used a platform that matched the one used for the 550 to 800 first-cohort repertoires, as a later analysis reported.

Study-level findings and limits: Diagnosis of cytomegalovirus status made by the classifier reportedly showed high specificity and sensitivity. The study designated roughly 160 TCR beta chains cytomegalovirus-associated.

Clones were sequenced by immunoSEQ multiplex PCR, and TCRdb holds only the in-frame ones, with some missing. Found here are 200,000 to 300,000 clones, roughly 86% of them singletons; the top ten hold 1% to 1.5%. The V gene lost 5 bases and the J gene lost 3 bases, with 17 bases spanning the gap. Germline CDR1 reads SGHTA; CDR2 reads FQGNSA. The CDR3 extends over 15 amino acids. This clonotype originated in a woman aged 25 to 39 in good health and CMV-seropositive. The chain uses TRBV7-2 and TRBJ2-7; D gene unclear. Source material: PBMCs. The CDR3 bases are TGTGCCAGCAGCCCCGCAAACGCGCTGTACTACGAGCAGTACTTC. It codes for CASSPANALYYEQYF.